A single sample gave rise to the 29 T cell receptor beta chains below, sequenced in a study of blood T cell repertoires in COVID-19. Only in-frame clones appear in the TCRdb table, and some are missing; sequencing was by immunoSEQ multiplex PCR. The repertoire holds 200,000 to 300,000 clones, with over 80% as singletons. Sequenced input: peripheral blood. The receptors come from a woman aged 40-49 years who had recovered from COVID-19.

V and J are TRBV5-1 and TRBJ2-1; maybe TRBD2 (5 bases). Trimming removed 3 bases at V and 9 bases at J, with 16 bases between. CDR1 and CDR2 from the germline V gene are SGHRS and YFSETQ. This CDR3 comprises 14 residues. The DNA of the CDR3 is TGCGCCAGCAGCTGGGTCCCCGGGCGGGCTGAGCAGTTCTTC. Translating it yields CASSWVPGRAEQFF.

This chain joins TRBV6-2 or TRBV6-3 and TRBJ2-5, with D maybe TRBD1 (5 bases). V lost 2 bases to trimming and J lost 1 base, with 14 bases between them. CDR3 length: 16 residues. Germline V gene sequence: CDR1 MNHEY, CDR2 SVGEGT. DNA for the CDR3: TGTGCCAGCAGTTACGGAACAGGAATACGCCAAGAGACCCAGTACTTC. The encoded protein is CASSYGTGIRQETQYF.

The CDR3 reads CASIPLRGREQFF. As DNA, the CDR3 is TGTGCCAGCATCCCCCTGAGGGGGCGGGAGCAGTTCTTC. The chain has TRBV7-8 and TRBJ2-1; 7 bases map to TRBD1. There are 13 residues in the CDR3. From germline, CDR1 is SGHVS and CDR2 FQNEAQ. V trimming: 7 bases; J trimming: 10 bases; junction bases outside the gene matches: 10. The full variable domain, its missing parts supplied by reference TRBV7-8 and TRBJ2-1, is GAGVSQSPRYKVAKRGQDVALRCDPISGHVSLFWYQQALGQGPEFLTYFQNEAQLDKSGLPSDRFFAERPEGSVSTLKIQRTQQEDSAVYLCASIPLRGREQFFGPGTRLTVL.

The chain is built from TRBV5-1 and TRBJ2-7; D may be TRBD2 (6 bases). Trimming removed 3 bases at V and 0 bases at J, with 10 bases between. The CDR3 sequence is 14 residues long. Germline loops: CDR1 SGHRS, CDR2 YFSETQ. This chain's CDR3 is CASSYTGVSYEQYF. The CDR3 DNA reads as TGCGCCAGCAGCTATACGGGGGTCTCCTACGAGCAGTACTTC.

The chain uses TRBV2 and TRBJ2-1, with 15 bases matching TRBD2. Germline V CDR1 and CDR2: SNHLY, FYNNEI. The CDR3 covers 16 residues. V lost 6 bases to trimming and J lost 6 bases; unmatched junction nucleotides: 6. In DNA, the CDR3 is TGTGCCAGCAGCCAGGGACTAGCGGGGGGAGGCAATGAGCAGTTCTTC. This encodes CASSQGLAGGGNEQFF.

The genes are TRBV28 and TRBJ2-7; weak D call: TRBD2 (5 bases). The CDR3 consists of 14 residues. Trimming took 8 bases from V and 0 from J, leaving 14 bases between them. Germline CDR1 is MDHEN and CDR2 is SYDVKM. The DNA for the CDR3 is TGTGCCAGCGGGCTCTCGGGGAACTCCTACGAGCAGTACTTC. Encoded protein: CASGLSGNSYEQYF.

The rearrangement joins TRBV5-1 to TRBJ2-7; D is perhaps TRBD2 (6 bases). V was trimmed by 3 bases and J by 4 bases, leaving 17 bases between them. The CDR3 has 15 residues. Looked up from germline, CDR1 is SGHRS and CDR2 is YFSETQ. The CDR3 sequence is CASSSEGRFQYEQYF. The CDR3 coding sequence is TGCGCCAGCAGCTCGGAGGGTCGGTTCCAATACGAGCAGTACTTC.

Here the CDR3 reads CATNPQGLAGELFF. The CDR3 DNA reads TGCGCCACCAACCCCCAGGGGCTAGCCGGGGAGCTGTTTTTT. V and J are TRBV5-1 and TRBJ2-2, with D possibly matching TRBD1 (6 bases). Germline-derived CDR1 and CDR2 are SGHRS and YFSETQ. The CDR3 is made up of 14 amino acids. V lost 9 bases, J lost 6 bases, and 18 bases lay in between. Based on the CDR3 plus reference TRBV5-1 and TRBJ2-2, the full variable domain is KAGVTQTPRYLIKTRGQQVTLSCSPISGHRSVSWYQQTPGQGLQFLFEYFSETQRNKGNFPGRFSGRQFSNSRSEMNVSTLELGDSALYLCATNPQGLAGELFFGEGSRLTVL.

V gene TRBV5-1 combines with J gene TRBJ2-7; 9 nucleotides match TRBD2. Germline-derived CDR1 and CDR2 are SGHRS and YFSETQ. Unmatched junction bases numbered 7, after V lost 4 bases and J lost 2 bases. CDR3 length: 15 residues. CDR3 nucleotides: TGCGCCAGCAGCCTTTGGGTAGCGGGGGCCTACGAGCAGTACTTC. The encoded protein is CASSLWVAGAYEQYF.

The chain joins TRBV11-2 to TRBJ2-7, with a weak D call TRBD2 (6 bases). The germline V gene encodes CDR1 SGHAT and CDR2 FQNNGV. V lost 5 bases and J lost 3, with 17 bases in between. The CDR3 spans 15 residues. CDR3 amino acids: CASSKGAGFNYEQYF. CDR3 bases: TGTGCCAGCAGCAAAGGTGCGGGGTTTAACTACGAGCAGTACTTC.

This clone was observed a single time. The chain employs TRBV30 and TRBJ2-1; 7 bases fit TRBD1. Trimming removed 3 bases from V and 13 bases from J; junction bases left unmatched: 12. The CDR3 consists of 13 residues. In germline, CDR1 is GTSNPN, CDR2 SVGIG (reference sequence). The CDR3, as DNA: TGTGCCTGGAGCCTAAAGGGGGCACCGCGACAGTTCTTC. Translating it yields CAWSLKGAPRQFF.

The chain is built from TRBV18 and TRBJ2-1; 10 bases are shared with TRBD1. The ends lost 5 bases at V and 1 base at J; junction bases unmatched: 5. CDR3 size: 16 residues. Germline assignment: CDR1 KGHSH and CDR2 LQKENI. In DNA form, the CDR3 reads TGTGCCAGCTCATCACGACAGGGGGCGTCCTACAATGAGCAGTTCTTC. This encodes CASSSRQGASYNEQFF.

The V and J genes are TRBV25-1 and TRBJ2-1, with D unclear. The CDR3 is 13 residues long. Trimming left V 1 base short and J 9 bases short, with 10 bases between. Germline V lookup: CDR1 MGHDK, CDR2 SYGVNS. This CDR3 reads CASSEFGSGEQFF. The CDR3 DNA follows: TGTGCCAGCAGTGAATTTGGGTCGGGTGAGCAGTTCTTC.

This rearrangement joins TRBV19 to TRBJ1-3; 7 bases are a match to TRBD1. The CDR3 is made up of 16 amino acids. V shed 5 bases and J 0 bases; nucleotides not matched to a gene: 7. Germline V gene data show CDR1 as LNHDA and CDR2 as SQIVND (reference sequence). The CDR3 DNA sequence: TGTGCCAGTAGTGGGGACAGAAGTGGCTCTGGAAACACCATATATTTT. Its protein product is CASSGDRSGSGNTIYF.

This clone appeared a single time. This chain uses TRBV19 with TRBJ2-5; 8 nucleotides match TRBD2. Germline CDR1 and CDR2: LNHDA and SQIVND (reference sequence). The CDR3 is 14 amino acids. V dropped 9 bases and J dropped 5; count of bases not matched to a gene: 11. The CDR3 spells CASRHGRAGETQYF. In DNA, the CDR3 is TGTGCCAGCAGACACGGGAGGGCCGGGGAGACCCAGTACTTC. Using reference TRBV19 and TRBJ2-5 for the parts outside the CDR3, the full variable domain is DGGITQSPKYLFRKEGQNVTLSCEQNLNHDAMYWYRQDPGQGLRLIYYSQIVNDFQKGDIAEGYSVSREKKESFPLTVTSAQKNPTAFYLCASRHGRAGETQYFGPGTRLLVL.

The CDR3 DNA reads TGCGCCAGCAGTCCAGGACAGGGAGCGGAAAAACTGTTTTTT. Its translation: CASSPGQGAEKLFF. This chain links TRBV5-1 with TRBJ1-4; 8 bases are shared with TRBD1. The CDR3 contains 14 residues. V lost 5 bases, J lost 8 bases, and 8 bases stayed unmatched. Germline V gives CDR1 SGHRS, CDR2 YFSETQ.

The chain joins TRBV7-8 to TRBJ1-2, with a tentative D call TRBD1 (5 bases). Between the trimmed V and J ends, which lost 1 base and 6 bases, there was a span of 21 bases. This CDR3 spans 17 amino acids. The V gene's germline CDR1 is SGHVS and CDR2 FQNEAQ. The CDR3 here is CASSLGPRGGMSHGYTF. CDR3 coding DNA: TGTGCCAGCAGCTTAGGACCTCGCGGGGGGATGTCCCATGGCTACACCTTC.

This sequence joins TRBV2 and TRBJ1-3, with TRBD1 matching over 9 bases. The germline V gene has CDR1 SNHLY and CDR2 FYNNEI. V shed 6 bases, J shed 0 bases, and the junction held 3 bases outside the gene matches. The CDR3 is 15 amino acids. The CDR3 is CASSLDRGSGNTIYF. CDR3 in DNA: TGTGCCAGCAGCCTGGACAGGGGCTCTGGAAACACCATATATTTT.

V is TRBV2 and J is TRBJ2-7, with TRBD1 matching over 7 bases. This CDR3 has 12 amino acids. The V and J ends lost 7 bases and 2 bases, in that order; junction bases with no gene match: 2. Germline V gene sequence: CDR1 SNHLY, CDR2 FYNNEI. The CDR3 DNA reads as TGTGCCAGCACAGGGACAGCCTACGAGCAGTACTTC. Its protein is CASTGTAYEQYF.

The chain links TRBV6-2 or TRBV6-3 to TRBJ2-3; 8 positions agree with TRBD2. The CDR3 contains 15 residues. V was clipped by 5 bases and J by 5 bases; unmatched bases: 9. Germline V gene data show CDR1 as MNHEY and CDR2 as SVGEGT. CDR3 sequence reads: CASSPGGGGEDTQYF. The CDR3 DNA is TGTGCCAGCAGTCCCGGGGGGGGCGGGGAAGATACGCAGTATTTT.

The chain joins TRBV6-6 to TRBJ2-2; TRBD1 is a possible D gene (6 bases). V was trimmed by 5 bases and J by 0 bases, leaving 16 bases between them. The germline V gene encodes CDR1 MNHNY and CDR2 SVGAGI (reference sequence). The CDR3 covers 17 residues. CDR3 nucleotides: TGTGCCAGCAGTCACACCGGACAGACCGCGAACACCGGGGAGCTGTTTTTT. Encoded protein: CASSHTGQTANTGELFF.

The genes are TRBV28 and TRBJ1-5, with unresolved D. The CDR3 contains 17 residues. Trimming shortened V by 2 bases and J by 3 bases, and 17 bases separated the two germline ends. The germline V gene has CDR1 MDHEN and CDR2 SYDVKM. The CDR3 DNA reads as TGTGCCAGCAGTTTAGTAACATTTCAGTTAAACAATCAGCCCCAGCATTTT. Its protein product is CASSLVTFQLNNQPQHF.

V gene TRBV28 combines with J gene TRBJ2-2, with 7 bases lining up with TRBD1. The CDR3 totals 14 residues. Germline assignment: CDR1 MDHEN and CDR2 SYDVKM. Trimming removed 4 bases from V and 6 bases from J; junction bases left unmatched: 5. CDR3 region: CASSSPQGPGELFF. In DNA form, the CDR3 reads TGTGCCAGCAGTTCTCCACAGGGGCCCGGGGAGCTGTTTTTT.

The chain combines TRBV29-1 with TRBJ1-2; TRBD1 might be the D (6 bases). The CDR3 totals 14 residues. Germline CDR1 and CDR2: SQVTM and ANQGSEA. The V gene lost 7 bases and the J gene lost 4 bases, with 19 bases spanning the gap. CDR3 in DNA: TGCAGCGGGGGGAATCAGGGGACGTTCTATGGCTACACCTTC. Its protein is CSGGNQGTFYGYTF.

This clone has a single count. J is TRBJ2-7 and V is TRBV11-2, with D maybe TRBD2 (6 bases). The V end lost 2 bases, the J end lost 3 bases, and 17 bases lay between the germline ends. Looked up from germline, CDR1 is SGHAT and CDR2 is FQNNGV. The CDR3 totals 16 residues. The CDR3 bases are TGTGCCAGCAGCTTATATTTATATGGGGGGAACTACGAGCAGTACTTC. Its protein is CASSLYLYGGNYEQYF. The full variable domain, rest sourced from reference TRBV11-2 and TRBJ2-7, is EAGVAQSPRYKIIEKRQSVAFWCNPISGHATLYWYQQILGQGPKLLIQFQNNGVVDDSQLPKDRFSAERLKGVDSTLKIQPAKLEDSAVYLCASSLYLYGGNYEQYFGPGTRLTVT.

This rearrangement joins TRBV2 to TRBJ1-1, with D possibly matching TRBD1 (5 bases). Per germline, CDR1 SNHLY and CDR2 FYNNEI. The CDR3 runs to 13 residues. The V end was cut by 7 bases, the J end by 3 bases, with 12 bases between. DNA of the CDR3: TGTGCCAGCATCCCCACAGGTTACACTGAAGCTTTCTTT. Its protein product is CASIPTGYTEAFF.

For the CDR3, the DNA is TGTGCCATCAGTGTAAGGGGGGGCAACACTGAAGCTTTCTTT. This gives the protein CAISVRGGNTEAFF. The rearrangement joins TRBV10-3 to TRBJ1-1, with TRBD1 as a possible D gene (6 bases). Trimming stripped 4 bases from V and 2 bases from J, with 11 bases between. This CDR3 region has 14 residues. The germline gives CDR1 ENHRY, CDR2 SYGVKD.

Only one count was recorded for this clone. The chain is built from TRBV6-6 and TRBJ2-5; 7 nucleotides agree with TRBD1. Germline loops: CDR1 MNHNY, CDR2 SVGAGI (reference sequence). V was clipped by 5 bases and J by 6 bases; unmatched bases: 15. This CDR3 contains 16 residues. CDR3 bases: TGTGCCAGCAGTCGACTCCACACGACAGGGCCCAAGACCCAGTACTTC. Residues: CASSRLHTTGPKTQYF.

This chain links TRBV6-1 with TRBJ2-7; 8 positions agree with TRBD1. The CDR3 runs 17 residues. The V gene end was trimmed by 2 bases and the J gene end by 4 bases; junction bases not matched to a gene: 13. CDR1 and CDR2 from the germline V gene are MNHNS and SASEGT. CDR3 residues: CASSESDLWQGAYEQYF. The CDR3 DNA is TGTGCCAGCAGTGAATCGGACTTATGGCAGGGGGCATACGAGCAGTACTTC.